This entry lists 22 T cell receptor beta chains sequenced from one sample in a study of T-cell reconstitution after alpha-beta-depleted transplantation in children (dated by TCRdb to between 2015 and 2016). Preparation of the library involved PCR. Sequencing instrument: Illumina HiSeq 2500. TCR libraries were prepared with molecular barcoding, using unique molecular identifiers to normalize TCRbeta repertoire quantification. The public reads were run again by TCRdb, first through fastp at Q25 and then through MiXCR, and only productive beta chains were kept. Each CDR3 protein gets just one entry, which takes the most common genes and DNA from the rows behind it. For this sample there are hundreds of thousands of distinct CDR3 sequences; roughly 13% appear just once. Clones ranked in the top ten supply around 2.2% of the sample. According to the study, the label for this sample's treatment or condition signals: allogeneic hematopoietic cell transplantation with graft depleted of TCRalphabeta T cells and CD19 B cells.

The specimen comprised PBMCs, mostly from graft donor cells, sampled 360 days after TCRalphabeta/CD19-depleted stem cell transplant. These receptors came from a male patient between 10 and 17 years old who had a stem cell transplant for acute myeloid leukemia, so the T cells may come from the graft donor.

In this sample, this clonotype turned up a few times. J is TRBJ2-6 and V is TRBV12-3 or TRBV12-4, with a possible D match to TRBD1 (5 bases). The CDR3 has 16 amino acids. V lost 2 bases, J lost 1 base, and 9 bases lay in between. In nucleotides, the CDR3 is TGTGCCAGCAGTTTAAGGCCAGGGTCTGGGGCCAACGTCCTGACTTTC. The encoded protein is CASSLRPGSGANVLTF.

This clonotype came up a few times. The chain joins TRBV5-1 to TRBJ2-5, with TRBD1 matching 11 bases. Germline CDR1 SGHRS, CDR2 YFSETQ. Unmatched junction bases numbered 4, after V lost 7 bases and J lost 2 bases. The CDR3 is made up of 14 amino acids. CDR3 in DNA: TGCGCCAGCGGACAGGGGGCGGTGCAAGAGACCCAGTACTTC. It is translated as CASGQGAVQETQYF.

This clonotype was seen a handful of times. The CDR3 here is CASSHRGMMAKNIQYF. The CDR3 bases are TGTGCCAGCAGTCACAGGGGAATGATGGCCAAAAACATTCAGTACTTC. This chain links TRBV6-5 with TRBJ2-4; 7 bases map to TRBD1. CDR1 is MNHEY and CDR2 is SVGAGI in the germline V gene. This CDR3 region has 16 residues. Trimming at V came to 5 bases and at J to 1 base, leaving 8 bases not matched to a gene.

This clonotype has just a few counts. The chain has TRBV21-1 and TRBJ2-5; no check of the table's D call, TRBD2, against the DNA was made. TRBV21-1 is classified as a pseudogene. This CDR3 is built from 15 residues. The DNA of the CDR3 is TGTGCCAGCAGCAAAGGGAGGGGCTCCCAAGAGACCCAGTACTTC. Its protein is CASSKGRGSQETQYF.

This clonotype was seen many times. The V gene is TRBV12-3 or TRBV12-4, the J gene TRBJ2-5; the D gene is possibly TRBD2 (5 bases). Trimming took off 8 bases at V and 2 bases at J, with 15 bases between the two ends. This CDR3 is built from 14 residues. In DNA, the CDR3 is TGTGCCAGCTCGAAGATAGGACTTCAAGAGACCCAGTACTTC. It translates to CASSKIGLQETQYF.

The sample holds a few counts of this clonotype. This chain uses TRBV12-3 or TRBV12-4 with TRBJ2-3; D perhaps matches TRBD2 (5 bases). This CDR3 has 16 residues. V shed 3 bases and J shed 4 bases, with 17 bases lying between them. The CDR3 DNA reads TGTGCCAGCAGTTTTACAAGTGGGAGTCGGCCAGATACGCAGTATTTT. Its translation: CASSFTSGSRPDTQYF.

This chain joins TRBV29-1 and TRBJ2-3; 7 nucleotides agree with TRBD2. This CDR3 has 13 residues. V dropped 6 bases and J dropped 2; count of bases not matched to a gene: 5. CDR1 and CDR2 (germline): SQVTM, ANQGSEA. The CDR3 region has the DNA TGCAGCGTACGTAGCGGGCTCACAGATACGCAGTATTTT. Protein: CSVRSGLTDTQYF.

This clonotype has a count of ten or more. The CDR3 here is CSPVFPGANTGELFF. CDR3 DNA: TGCAGCCCGGTATTCCCGGGCGCGAACACCGGGGAGCTGTTTTTT. The chain employs TRBV20-1 and TRBJ2-2; D gene unclear. Germline V gene sequence: CDR1 DFQATT, CDR2 SNEGSKA (reference sequence). The CDR3 totals 15 residues.

Ten or more counts support this clonotype. The J gene is TRBJ1-3, the V gene TRBV29-1; D gene unclear. The CDR3 loop spans 14 amino acids. The V end lost 5 bases, the J end lost 0 bases, and 11 bases lay between the germline ends. Germline assignment: CDR1 SQVTM and CDR2 ANQGSEA. As DNA, the CDR3 is TGCAGCGTTAGTCCGGGTCTCTCTGGAAACACCATATATTTT. Translation gives CSVSPGLSGNTIYF.

There are many counts of this clonotype. This chain links TRBV29-1 with TRBJ2-1; TRBD2 is a possible D gene (5 bases). Trimming removed 2 bases from V and 8 bases from J, with 19 bases in between. Germline CDR1 and CDR2: SQVTM and ANQGSEA. The CDR3 is made up of 15 amino acids. In DNA form, the CDR3 reads TGCAGCGTTGAAATCGGAGACTACCTCTCGGATGAGCAGTTCTTC. This sequence encodes CSVEIGDYLSDEQFF.

A few counts support this clonotype. This chain joins TRBV4-3 and TRBJ2-3; 10 bases agree with TRBD2. V lost 0 bases to trimming and J lost 3 bases; unmatched junction nucleotides: 9. In germline, CDR1 is LGHNA, CDR2 YSLEER. The CDR3 is 18 amino acids. The CDR3: CASSQDAITSGATDTQYF. CDR3 bases: TGCGCCAGCAGCCAAGATGCAATTACTAGCGGGGCTACAGATACGCAGTATTTT.

This clonotype was detected only a few times. V usage is TRBV20-1 and J usage is TRBJ2-5; 9 bases line up with TRBD2. There are 14 residues in the CDR3. CDR1 is DFQATT and CDR2 is SNEGSKA in the germline V gene (reference sequence). The J segment lost 3 bases and the V segment lost 3 bases, leaving 5 bases of the junction unmatched. The CDR3 sequence: CSARIAGGKETQYF. CDR3 sequence (DNA): TGCAGTGCTAGGATCGCGGGAGGGAAAGAGACCCAGTACTTC.

This clonotype was detected only a few times. This chain joins TRBV7-9 and TRBJ1-5; the match to TRBD1 covers 7 bases. CDR3 length equals 16 residues. Trimming took 4 bases from V and 0 from J; bases not matched to a gene: 6. Germline-derived CDR1 and CDR2 are SEHNR and FQNEAQ (reference sequence). The CDR3: CASSYGTANSNQPQHF. The CDR3 region has the DNA TGTGCCAGCAGCTATGGGACAGCAAATAGCAATCAGCCCCAGCATTTT. Full variable domain (rest looked up from reference TRBV7-9 and TRBJ1-5): DTGVSQNPRHKITKRGQNVTFRCDPISEHNRLYWYRQTLGQGPEFLTYFQNEAQLEKSRLLSDRFSAERPKGSFSTLEIQRTEQGDSAMYLCASSYGTANSNQPQHFGDGTRLSIL.

The sample holds a few counts of this clonotype. The J gene is TRBJ2-7, the V gene TRBV29-1, with D possibly being TRBD2 (6 bases). Trimming removed 4 bases from V and 2 bases from J, with 12 bases in between. The CDR3 is 13 residues long. CDR1 is SQVTM, CDR2 ANQGSEA, per germline. CDR3 nucleotide sequence: TGCAGCGTTGCATGGCGGACTACCTACGAGCAGTACTTC. Its translation: CSVAWRTTYEQYF.

This clonotype was counted ten times or more. The chain has TRBV14 and TRBJ1-6; no reliable D call. CDR1 and CDR2 from the germline V gene are SGHDN and FVKESK. With 2 bases removed from V and 6 bases from J, the gap between germline ends came to 8 bases. This CDR3 is built from 14 residues. DNA for the CDR3: TGTGCCAGCAGCCAATCTCGATTTAATTCACCCCTCCACTTT. Translated: CASSQSRFNSPLHF.

The sample holds a few counts of this clonotype. The chain joins TRBV12-3 or TRBV12-4 to TRBJ2-3; 12 nucleotides align to TRBD1. The V gene end was trimmed by 3 bases and the J gene end by 5 bases; junction bases not matched to a gene: 6. This CDR3 spans 16 amino acids. The CDR3 region is CASSFGDRGRGDTQYF. The DNA of the CDR3 is TGTGCCAGCAGTTTCGGGGACAGGGGGCGGGGAGATACGCAGTATTTT.

V and J are TRBV27 and TRBJ1-4; the D is unclear. V was pared by 11 bases and J by 0 bases, with 16 bases between. This CDR3 is built from 15 residues. CDR1 and CDR2 (germline): MNHEY, SMNVEV (reference sequence). The CDR3 nucleotides read TGTGCCGGCGTGTTGACCGTTGCAACTAATGAAAAACTGTTTTTT. Its translation: CAGVLTVATNEKLFF.

A few counts support this clonotype. The gene calls are TRBV5-1 and TRBJ2-3; no clear D gene. The CDR3 consists of 13 residues. Germline-derived CDR1 and CDR2 are SGHRS and YFSETQ. The V gene lost 5 bases and the J gene lost 2 bases, with 9 bases spanning the gap. The CDR3 loop is CASSVGHTDTQYF. The CDR3 region has the DNA TGCGCCAGCAGTGTAGGCCACACAGATACGCAGTATTTT.

The CDR3 bases are TGTGCCAGCAGATCGTCCGGGACTAGAGTTACCGATGAGCAGTTCTTC. This sequence encodes CASRSSGTRVTDEQFF. The chain links TRBV12-3 or TRBV12-4 to TRBJ2-1, with 8 bases matching TRBD2. The CDR3 is 16 amino acids. The ends lost 6 bases at V and 8 bases at J; junction bases unmatched: 15.

The CDR3 nucleotides are TGTGCCAGCAGTGCCCCGACCGACAGGGTCAAGCGGGAGACCCAGTACTTC. The encoded protein is CASSAPTDRVKRETQYF. This chain uses TRBV12-3 or TRBV12-4 with TRBJ2-5, with TRBD1 matching over 7 bases. The CDR3 loop spans 17 amino acids. The V gene end was trimmed by 5 bases and the J gene end by 5 bases; junction bases not matched to a gene: 17.

This clonotype was detected many times. This chain uses TRBV28 with TRBJ2-1; TRBD2 matches 8 bases. This CDR3 is 12 amino acids long. Trimming took 4 bases from V and 13 from J; bases not matched to a gene: 6. Germline V gene sequence: CDR1 MDHEN, CDR2 SYDVKM. CDR3 sequence (DNA): TGTGCCAGCAGTTCCGGGACTAGGGCTCAGTTCTTC. This translates into CASSSGTRAQFF.

The chain couples TRBV7-8 to TRBJ2-5; TRBD2 aligns across 11 bases. The CDR3 spans 15 residues. Germline CDR1 SGHVS, CDR2 FQNEAQ. Trimming cost V 5 bases and J 3 bases; bases outside gene matches: 5. The CDR3 DNA follows: TGTGCCAGCAGCCGCGTACTAGCGGGAGAAGAGACCCAGTACTTC. Amino acid sequence: CASSRVLAGEETQYF. The variable domain in full, completed from reference TRBV7-8 and TRBJ2-5, reads GAGVSQSPRYKVAKRGQDVALRCDPISGHVSLFWYQQALGQGPEFLTYFQNEAQLDKSGLPSDRFFAERPEGSVSTLKIQRTQQEDSAVYLCASSRVLAGEETQYFGPGTRLLVL.